The next 17 T cell receptor beta chains were all read from a single sample in a study of shared clonotypes between healthy human individuals. Repertoires were generated with immunoSEQ multiplex PCR, while TCRdb's copy carries only in-frame clones and drops some. The sample contains 2 million to 3 million clones, approximately 93% of which appear only once. Input material: naive CD4+ T cells from PBMCs. Subset meaning: CD45RA+ positively selected. Receptors originate from a man aged 18 to 30 in good health. Some clones in this sample may be carry-over from other donors' samples.

This rearrangement joins TRBV27 to TRBJ2-7, with 11 bases fitting TRBD1. The length of the CDR3 is 15 residues. The V and J ends lost 6 bases and 3 bases, in that order; junction bases with no gene match: 7. Per the germline V gene, CDR1 is MNHEY and CDR2 is SMNVEV (reference sequence). DNA for the CDR3: TGTGCCAGCAGCCACCCCGGGACAGGGGGCTACGAGCAGTACTTC. It is translated as CASSHPGTGGYEQYF.

This clone showed up just once. The gene calls are TRBV19 and TRBJ2-7, with TRBD2 matching over 9 bases. The CDR3 covers 19 residues. Germline V CDR1 and CDR2: LNHDA, SQIVND (reference sequence). J was trimmed by 5 bases and V by 3 bases; bases with no gene match: 20. CDR3 DNA: TGTGCCAGTAGTATCCGACCGGGGGTGCCTAGCGGGATCACCCACGAGCAGTACTTC. This encodes CASSIRPGVPSGITHEQYF.

V gene TRBV14 combines with J gene TRBJ2-1; 12 bases match TRBD2. The germline V gene encodes CDR1 SGHDN and CDR2 FVKESK. J gave up 6 bases and V 0 bases, and 9 bases lay outside the gene matches. The CDR3 is made up of 18 amino acids. This CDR3 reads CASSQDRWTSGMRNEQFF. For the CDR3, the DNA is TGTGCCAGCAGCCAAGATCGATGGACTAGCGGGATGCGCAATGAGCAGTTCTTC.

This chain joins TRBV5-4 and TRBJ2-7; D possibly corresponds to TRBD2 (6 bases). Germline-derived CDR1 and CDR2 are SGHNT and YYREEE (reference sequence). V gave up 2 bases and J gave up 2 bases, with 14 bases separating them. CDR3 length: 15 residues. The CDR3 spells CASSFGGLTTYEQYF. DNA for the CDR3: TGTGCCAGCAGCTTTGGGGGACTTACTACCTACGAGCAGTACTTC.

CDR3 nucleotides: TGTGCCACGCTAAAGGAGCGGGAGTTGTCCTACGAGCAGTACTTC. This sequence encodes CATLKERELSYEQYF. The rearrangement links TRBV10-3 to TRBJ2-7; 8 nucleotides align to TRBD2. CDR3 length equals 15 residues. Unmatched junction bases numbered 12, after V lost 10 bases and J lost 1 base. CDR1 and CDR2 from the germline V gene are ENHRY and SYGVKD.

The chain couples TRBV7-2 to TRBJ2-5, with D possibly matching TRBD1 (5 bases). The CDR3 extends over 16 amino acids. Per the germline V gene, CDR1 is SGHTA and CDR2 is FQGNSA. Trimming stripped 3 bases from V and 1 base from J, with 15 bases between. The CDR3 DNA sequence: TGTGCCAGCAGCTTCGTGGGGCGGTCCATCCAAGAGACCCAGTACTTC. Protein product: CASSFVGRSIQETQYF.

The V call is TRBV28, the J call TRBJ2-7; 8 bases are a match to TRBD1. This CDR3 comprises 14 residues. Germline V gives CDR1 MDHEN, CDR2 SYDVKM. The trim removed 4 bases at V and 5 bases at J, leaving 7 bases unmatched. CDR3 sequence: CASSSQGARNEQYF. DNA of the CDR3: TGTGCCAGCAGTTCCCAGGGGGCGCGCAACGAGCAGTACTTC.

V usage is TRBV7-8 and J usage is TRBJ2-7; 8 bases match TRBD1. The CDR3 is 14 amino acids. The germline gives CDR1 SGHVS, CDR2 FQNEAQ. V shed 3 bases and J 2 bases; nucleotides not matched to a gene: 3. The CDR3 region has the DNA TGTGCCAGCAGCTTGATCAGGGGGCCCTACGAGCAGTACTTC. Residues: CASSLIRGPYEQYF.

The chain recombines TRBV27 with TRBJ2-7, with D maybe TRBD2 (6 bases). Trimming took 6 bases from V and 5 from J, leaving 17 bases between them. The CDR3 has 14 residues. CDR1 MNHEY and CDR2 SMNVEV come from the germline V gene (reference sequence). CDR3 coding DNA: TGTGCCAGCAGGAGACCGGGACTGGCCCACGAGCAGTACTTC. Translation: CASRRPGLAHEQYF.

Concerning this clone: Other DNA variants within this sample encode the same CDR3. The genes are TRBV5-1 and TRBJ2-1, with unresolved D. Trimming pared 0 bases from V and 0 bases from J, leaving 7 bases between. CDR3 length equals 15 residues. The germline CDR1 and CDR2 sequences are SGHRS and YFSETQ. This CDR3 reads CASSLVSSSYNEQFF. In DNA form, the CDR3 reads TGCGCCAGCAGCTTGGTGTCGAGCTCCTACAATGAGCAGTTCTTC.

The gene calls are TRBV27 and TRBJ2-3; maybe TRBD2 (6 bases). CDR3 length: 15 amino acids. Germline CDR1 MNHEY, CDR2 SMNVEV (reference sequence). With 3 bases removed from V and 0 bases from J, the gap between germline ends came to 10 bases. The CDR3 protein is CASSLSRGSTDTQYF. CDR3 DNA sequence: TGTGCCAGCAGTTTGAGCCGGGGGAGCACAGATACGCAGTATTTT.

V and J are TRBV14 and TRBJ2-1; D is unclear. The CDR3 runs 11 residues. Germline V gene data show CDR1 as SGHDN and CDR2 as FVKESK. V lost 3 bases to trimming and J lost 8 bases, with 5 bases between them. This chain's CDR3 is CASSQTYEQFF. CDR3 DNA: TGTGCCAGCAGCCAGACCTATGAGCAGTTCTTC.

A single count supports this clone. V gene TRBV15 combines with J gene TRBJ2-1, with D perhaps being TRBD1 or TRBD2 (5 bases each). Trimming pared 1 base from V and 8 bases from J, leaving 18 bases between. The germline gives CDR1 LNHNV, CDR2 YYDKDF (reference sequence). This CDR3 comprises 16 residues. The CDR3 loop reads CATSRGGFDSPHEQFF. The CDR3 nucleotides read TGTGCCACCAGCAGAGGGGGGTTCGATTCCCCCCATGAGCAGTTCTTC.

Comments on this clone: In the same sample, other DNA sequences code for this CDR3. The chain links TRBV11-3 to TRBJ2-7, with 12 bases matching TRBD1. V gave up 5 bases and J gave up 5 bases; unmatched junction bases: 4. The CDR3 is 14 amino acids. Germline V gene sequence: CDR1 SGHNT, CDR2 YENEEA. The CDR3 bases are TGTGCCAGCAGCCTCGGGACAGGGGGCAACGAGCAGTACTTC. Its protein is CASSLGTGGNEQYF.

This clone was observed once. The chain combines TRBV19 with TRBJ1-5; D may be TRBD1 (5 bases). Germline loops: CDR1 LNHDA, CDR2 SQIVND (reference sequence). The CDR3 loop spans 15 amino acids. With 7 bases removed from V and 3 bases from J, the gap between germline ends came to 16 bases. This CDR3 reads CASKKDRGTNQPQHF. Here the CDR3 DNA reads TGTGCCAGTAAAAAGGATAGGGGTACCAATCAGCCCCAGCATTTT.

As regards this clone: Relative to the germline gene, one junction end is altered; a read error may explain this. Other DNA sequences in this specimen translate into the identical CDR3. The rearrangement links TRBV28 to TRBJ1-1; unclear D gene. The germline CDR1 and CDR2 sequences are MDHEN and SYDVKM. The CDR3 totals 12 residues. DNA of the CDR3: TGTGCCAGTAGTTTATGGGCCAGGGAAGCTTTCTTT. It encodes CASSLWAREAFF.

V usage is TRBV5-8 and J usage is TRBJ1-5; weak D call: TRBD1 (6 bases). Germline-derived CDR1 and CDR2 are SGHTS and YDEGEE. The CDR3 contains 17 residues. V dropped 1 base and J dropped 7 bases, with 21 bases sitting between them. This CDR3 is CASSLRLGQGKVQPQHF. In DNA form, the CDR3 reads TGTGCCAGCAGCTTGAGACTGGGGCAGGGGAAAGTCCAGCCCCAGCATTTT.